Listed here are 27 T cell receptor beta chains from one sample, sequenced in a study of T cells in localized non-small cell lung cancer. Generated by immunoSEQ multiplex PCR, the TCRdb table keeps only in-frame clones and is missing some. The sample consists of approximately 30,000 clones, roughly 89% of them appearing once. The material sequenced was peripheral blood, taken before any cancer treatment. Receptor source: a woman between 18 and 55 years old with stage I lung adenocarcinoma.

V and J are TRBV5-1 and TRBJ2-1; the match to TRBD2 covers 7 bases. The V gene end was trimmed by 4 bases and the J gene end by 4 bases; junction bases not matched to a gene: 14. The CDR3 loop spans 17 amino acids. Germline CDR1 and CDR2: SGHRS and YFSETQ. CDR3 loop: CASSRGQTSRLYNEQFF. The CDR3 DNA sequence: TGCGCCAGCAGCCGAGGGCAGACTAGCCGGCTGTACAATGAGCAGTTCTTC.

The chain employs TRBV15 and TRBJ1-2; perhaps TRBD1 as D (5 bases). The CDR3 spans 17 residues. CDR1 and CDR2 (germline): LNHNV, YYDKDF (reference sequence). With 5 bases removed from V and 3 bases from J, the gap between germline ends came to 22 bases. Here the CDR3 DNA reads TGTGCCACCAGCGGTATTCCGCGTGGGGGGGTAGACTATGGCTACACCTTC. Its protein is CATSGIPRGGVDYGYTF. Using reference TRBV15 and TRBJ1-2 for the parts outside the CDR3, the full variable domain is DAMVIQNPRYQVTQFGKPVTLSCSQTLNHNVMYWYQQKSSQAPKLLFHYYDKDFNNEADTPDNFQSRRPNTSFCFLDIRSPGLGDTAMYLCATSGIPRGGVDYGYTFGSGTRLTVV.

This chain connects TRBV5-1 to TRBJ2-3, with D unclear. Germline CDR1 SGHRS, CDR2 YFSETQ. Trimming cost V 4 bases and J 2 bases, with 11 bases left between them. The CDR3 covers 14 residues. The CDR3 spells CASSKDQHTDTQYF. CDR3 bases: TGCGCCAGCAGCAAGGACCAACACACAGATACGCAGTATTTT.

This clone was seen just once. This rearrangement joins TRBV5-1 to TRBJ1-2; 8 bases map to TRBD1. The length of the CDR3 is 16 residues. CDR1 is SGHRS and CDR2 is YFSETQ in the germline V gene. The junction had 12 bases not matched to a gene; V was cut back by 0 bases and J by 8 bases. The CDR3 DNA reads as TGCGCCAGCAGCTTGGCCGCAGGGGGCCAAGTAGGGGGCTACACCTTC. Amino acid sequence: CASSLAAGGQVGGYTF.

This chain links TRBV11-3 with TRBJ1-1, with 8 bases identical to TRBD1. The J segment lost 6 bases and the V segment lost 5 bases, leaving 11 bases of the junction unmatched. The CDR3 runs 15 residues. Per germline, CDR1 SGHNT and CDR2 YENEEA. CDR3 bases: TGTGCCAGCAGCCCATCCGGACAGGGTGTTCCTGAAGCTTTCTTT. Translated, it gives CASSPSGQGVPEAFF.

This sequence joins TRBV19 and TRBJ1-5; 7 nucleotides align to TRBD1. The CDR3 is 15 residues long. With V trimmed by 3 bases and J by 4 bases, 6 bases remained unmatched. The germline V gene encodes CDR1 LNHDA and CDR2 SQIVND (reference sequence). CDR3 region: CASSIWDSRNQPQHF. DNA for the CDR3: TGTGCCAGTAGTATTTGGGACAGCAGGAATCAGCCCCAGCATTTT.

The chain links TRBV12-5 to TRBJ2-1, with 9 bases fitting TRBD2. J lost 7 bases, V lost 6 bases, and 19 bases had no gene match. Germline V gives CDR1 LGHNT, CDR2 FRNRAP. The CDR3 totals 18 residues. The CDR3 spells CASGQIKDGLAFSNEQFF. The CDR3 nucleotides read TGTGCTAGTGGACAAATCAAAGACGGACTAGCGTTTAGTAATGAGCAGTTCTTC.

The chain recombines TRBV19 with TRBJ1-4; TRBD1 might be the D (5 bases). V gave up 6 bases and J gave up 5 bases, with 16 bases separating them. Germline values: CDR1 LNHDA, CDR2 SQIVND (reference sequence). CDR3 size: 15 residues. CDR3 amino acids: CASRGADSPNEKLFF. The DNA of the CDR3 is TGTGCCAGTAGGGGCGCCGACAGCCCGAATGAAAAACTGTTTTTT.

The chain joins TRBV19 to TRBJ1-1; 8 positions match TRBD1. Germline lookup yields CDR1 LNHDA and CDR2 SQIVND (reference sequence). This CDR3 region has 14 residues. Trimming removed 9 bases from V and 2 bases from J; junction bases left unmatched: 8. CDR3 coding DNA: TGTGCCAGCGGACCGGGACAGGCTAACACTGAAGCTTTCTTT. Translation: CASGPGQANTEAFF.

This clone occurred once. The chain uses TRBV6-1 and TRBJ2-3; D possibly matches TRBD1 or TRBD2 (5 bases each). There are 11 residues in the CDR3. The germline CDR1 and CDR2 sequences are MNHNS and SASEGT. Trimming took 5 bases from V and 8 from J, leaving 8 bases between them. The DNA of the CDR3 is TGTGCCAGCAGTTACGGGGCTACGCAGTATTTT. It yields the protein CASSYGATQYF.

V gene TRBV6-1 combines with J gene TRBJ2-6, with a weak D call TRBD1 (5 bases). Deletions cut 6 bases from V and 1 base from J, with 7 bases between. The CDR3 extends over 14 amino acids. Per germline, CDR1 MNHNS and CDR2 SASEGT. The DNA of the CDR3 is TGTGCCAGCAGCAGGGCGTCTGGGGCCAACGTCCTGACTTTC. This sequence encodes CASSRASGANVLTF.

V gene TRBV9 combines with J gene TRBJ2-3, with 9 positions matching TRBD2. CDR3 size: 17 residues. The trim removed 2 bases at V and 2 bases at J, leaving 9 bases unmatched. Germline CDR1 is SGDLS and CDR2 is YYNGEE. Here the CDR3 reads CASSVADLAGTTDTQYF. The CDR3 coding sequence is TGTGCCAGCAGCGTGGCCGACCTAGCGGGAACCACAGATACGCAGTATTTT. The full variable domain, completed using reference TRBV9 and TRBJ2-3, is DSGVTQTPKHLITATGQRVTLRCSPRSGDLSVYWYQQSLDQGLQFLIQYYNGEERAKGNILERFSAQQFPDLHSELNLSSLELGDSALYFCASSVADLAGTTDTQYFGPGTRLTVL.

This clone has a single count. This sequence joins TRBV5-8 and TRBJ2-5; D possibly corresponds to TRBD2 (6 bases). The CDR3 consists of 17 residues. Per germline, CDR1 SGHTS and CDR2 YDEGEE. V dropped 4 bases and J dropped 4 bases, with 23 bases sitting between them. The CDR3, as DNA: TGTGCCAGCAGCGCGGGGTCTCAGGGAGTATGGCGAGAGACCCAGTACTTC. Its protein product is CASSAGSQGVWRETQYF.

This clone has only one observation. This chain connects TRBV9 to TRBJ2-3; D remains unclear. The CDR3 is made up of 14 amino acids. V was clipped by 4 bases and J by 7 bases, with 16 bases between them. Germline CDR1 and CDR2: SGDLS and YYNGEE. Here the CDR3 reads CASSTLPDSYTQYF. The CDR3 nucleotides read TGTGCCAGCAGCACACTCCCAGACTCGTATACGCAGTATTTT.

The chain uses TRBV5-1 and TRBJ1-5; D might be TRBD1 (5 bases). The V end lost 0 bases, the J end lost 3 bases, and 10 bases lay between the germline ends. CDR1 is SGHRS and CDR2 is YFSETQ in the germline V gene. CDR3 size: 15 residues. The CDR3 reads CASSLAGSNNQPQHF. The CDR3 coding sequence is TGCGCCAGCAGCTTGGCAGGGTCGAACAATCAGCCCCAGCATTTT.

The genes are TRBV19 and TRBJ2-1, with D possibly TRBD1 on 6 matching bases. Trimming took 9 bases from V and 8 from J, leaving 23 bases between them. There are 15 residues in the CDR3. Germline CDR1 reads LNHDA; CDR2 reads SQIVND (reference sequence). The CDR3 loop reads CASRGLRGSVYEQFF. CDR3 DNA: TGTGCCAGCAGGGGCCTCCGGGGATCAGTTTATGAGCAGTTCTTC.

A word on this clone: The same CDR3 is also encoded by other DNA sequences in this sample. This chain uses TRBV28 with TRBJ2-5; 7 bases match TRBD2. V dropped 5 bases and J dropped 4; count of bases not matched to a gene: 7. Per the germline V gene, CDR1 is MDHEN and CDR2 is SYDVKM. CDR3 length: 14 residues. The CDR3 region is CASSPRGMGETQYF. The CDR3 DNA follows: TGTGCCAGCAGTCCGCGGGGGATGGGAGAGACCCAGTACTTC. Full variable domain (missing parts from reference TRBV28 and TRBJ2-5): DVKVTQSSRYLVKRTGEKVFLECVQDMDHENMFWYRQDPGLGLRLIYFSYDVKMKEKGDIPEGYSVSREKKERFSLILESASTNQTSMYLCASSPRGMGETQYFGPGTRLLVL.

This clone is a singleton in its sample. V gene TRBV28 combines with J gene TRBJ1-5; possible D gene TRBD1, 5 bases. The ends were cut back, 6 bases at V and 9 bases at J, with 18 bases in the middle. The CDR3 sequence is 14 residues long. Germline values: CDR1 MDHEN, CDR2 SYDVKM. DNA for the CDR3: TGTGCCAGCAGGCCCGCCGCCGGGGGATGGCCCCAGCATTTT. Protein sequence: CASRPAAGGWPQHF. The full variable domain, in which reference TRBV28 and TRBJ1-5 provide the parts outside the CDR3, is DVKVTQSSRYLVKRTGEKVFLECVQDMDHENMFWYRQDPGLGLRLIYFSYDVKMKEKGDIPEGYSVSREKKERFSLILESASTNQTSMYLCASRPAAGGWPQHFGDGTRLSIL.

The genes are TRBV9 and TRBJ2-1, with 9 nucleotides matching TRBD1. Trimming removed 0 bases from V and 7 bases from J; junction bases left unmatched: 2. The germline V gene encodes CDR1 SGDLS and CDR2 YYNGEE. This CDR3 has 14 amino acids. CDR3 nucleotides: TGTGCCAGCAGCGTAGAGGACAGGGGTAATGAGCAGTTCTTC. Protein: CASSVEDRGNEQFF.

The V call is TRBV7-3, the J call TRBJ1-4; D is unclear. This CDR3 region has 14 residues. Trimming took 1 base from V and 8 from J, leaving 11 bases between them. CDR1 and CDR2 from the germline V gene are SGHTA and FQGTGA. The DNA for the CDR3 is TGTGCCAGCAGCTTAAGTCAGCTGGGGGAAAAACTGTTTTTT. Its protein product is CASSLSQLGEKLFF.

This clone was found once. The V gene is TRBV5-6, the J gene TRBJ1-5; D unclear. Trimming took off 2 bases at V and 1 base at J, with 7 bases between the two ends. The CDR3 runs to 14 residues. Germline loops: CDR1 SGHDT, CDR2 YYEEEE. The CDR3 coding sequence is TGTGCCAGCAGCTTCGGCAGGAGCAATCAGCCCCAGCATTTT. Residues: CASSFGRSNQPQHF.

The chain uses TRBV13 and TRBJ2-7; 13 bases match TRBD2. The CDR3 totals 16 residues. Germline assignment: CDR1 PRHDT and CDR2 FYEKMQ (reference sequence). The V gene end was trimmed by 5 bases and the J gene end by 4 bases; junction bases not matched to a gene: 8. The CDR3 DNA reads TGTGCCAGCAGCCCATGGACTAGCGGGGGCACTTACGAGCAGTACTTC. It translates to CASSPWTSGGTYEQYF.

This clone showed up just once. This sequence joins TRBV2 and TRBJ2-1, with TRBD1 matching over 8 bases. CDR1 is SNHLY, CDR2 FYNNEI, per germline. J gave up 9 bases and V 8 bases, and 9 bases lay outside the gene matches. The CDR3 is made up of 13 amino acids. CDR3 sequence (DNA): TGTGCCAGCGAGCGACAGGGGAGTGGTGAGCAGTTCTTC. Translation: CASERQGSGEQFF.

CDR3 bases: TGCGCCAGCAGCTTGGGGCAGTCCTACGAGCAGTACTTC. It is translated as CASSLGQSYEQYF. This chain uses TRBV5-1 with TRBJ2-7, with D hard to call. V shed 0 bases and J shed 1 base, with 5 bases lying between them. The germline V gene encodes CDR1 SGHRS and CDR2 YFSETQ. This CDR3 region has 13 residues.

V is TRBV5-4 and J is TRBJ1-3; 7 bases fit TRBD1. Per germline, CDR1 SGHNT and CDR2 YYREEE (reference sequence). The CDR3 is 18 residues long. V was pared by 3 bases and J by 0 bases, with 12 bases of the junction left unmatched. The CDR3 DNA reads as TGTGCCAGCAGCTCCGGACAGGCTGGGGTTAACTCTGGAAACACCATATATTTT. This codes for CASSSGQAGVNSGNTIYF.

The CDR3 DNA reads TGTGCCAGCACCCCTCGGGGGACCGAGACCCAGTACTTC. This translates into CASTPRGTETQYF. V is TRBV6-1 and J is TRBJ2-5; perhaps TRBD2 as D (6 bases). The V gene's germline CDR1 is MNHNS and CDR2 SASEGT. The CDR3 spans 13 residues. V lost 7 bases, J lost 5 bases, and 14 bases lay in between.

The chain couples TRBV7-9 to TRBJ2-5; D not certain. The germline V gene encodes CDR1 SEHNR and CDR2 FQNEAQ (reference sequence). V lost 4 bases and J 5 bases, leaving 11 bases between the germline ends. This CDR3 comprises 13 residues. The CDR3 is CASSSHKPETQYF. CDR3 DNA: TGTGCCAGCAGCTCACATAAACCGGAGACCCAGTACTTC.